This is a list of T cell receptor beta chains from one sample in a study of CD8 T cells in ankylosing spondylitis. TCRdb independently ran MiXCR on the 5' RACE reads; one entry per CDR3 protein. The sample has over 600,000 distinct CDR3 sequences, under 20% seen once; the top ten hold approximately 18%. Material for sequencing was blood, either unsorted or a sorted T cell fraction (not recorded which). The receptors stem from a male donor with ankylosing spondylitis. CDR3s leave out the opening cysteine and the closing phenylalanine or tryptophan.

>TRBJ1-1|TRBV30
AWRPGLNTEAF
>TRBJ1-5|TRBV7-2
ASSFGQGAGQPQH
>TRBJ2-3|TRBV10-3
AISSTGPTDTQY
>TRBJ2-7|TRBV20-1
SVRSVGGLTGYEQY
>TRBJ2-7|TRBV6-4
ASNGPPSGSFFHEQY
>TRBJ2-1|TRBV4-1
ASSQDRTANEQF
>TRBJ2-3|TRBV7-3
ASSPLGSTDTQY
>TRBJ2-7|TRBV10-2
ASSESSGSLYEQY
>TRBJ2-1|TRBV6-1
ASSGASHNEQF
>TRBJ2-4|TRBV6-2/TRBV6-3
ASSYSRRWEGSIQY
>TRBJ1-1|TRBV20-1
SARDHGKGTAMNTEAF
>TRBJ2-7|TRBV5-1
ASSSQDGSSYEQY
>TRBJ2-7|TRBV7-9
ASSPGDGEQY
>TRBJ1-3|TRBV9
ASSAETSSGNTIY
>TRBJ2-2|TRBV4-1
ASSQEELSTVNTGELF
>TRBJ2-1|TRBV20-1
SARSGGSYNEQF
>TRBJ2-3|TRBV12-3/TRBV12-4
ASSLILAGTSTDTQY
>TRBJ2-3|TRBV6-6
ASSPPWGDTQY
>TRBJ2-7|TRBV5-1
ASSLFPGQEFEQY
>TRBJ1-5|TRBV2
ASRGEGYQPQH
>TRBJ2-1|TRBV20-1
SASDGTDYNEQF
>TRBJ2-3|TRBV30
AWSPIKGTDTQY
>TRBJ2-2|TRBV28
ASSSPAKGIGELF
>TRBJ1-1|TRBV20-1
SARVPGYDTEAF
>TRBJ1-1|TRBV5-1
ASSLEFGNTEAF
>TRBJ2-1|TRBV6-1
ASRGLDSYNEQF
>TRBJ2-7|TRBV27
ASGWRDSLYEQY
>TRBJ2-5|TRBV28
ASSSPGVQETQY
>TRBJ2-5|TRBV7-9
ASSFPSSGDSSDA
>TRBJ2-3|TRBV27
ASSLLFTDTQY
>TRBJ1-1|TRBV3-1
ASTSPRNRGTEAF
>TRBJ1-5|TRBV30
AWSGKGAGPQH
>TRBJ2-1|TRBV12-3/TRBV12-4
ASSLDGSSVF
>TRBJ2-7|TRBV7-2
ASSFLGGRLVYEQY
>TRBJ1-1|TRBV5-1
ASSSTGQGNTEAF
>TRBJ2-1|TRBV11-1
ASSLAEFRGPYNEQF
>TRBJ2-3|TRBV11-2
ASSLDLRADTQY
>TRBJ2-7|TRBV4-1
ASSQVGGAPYEQY
>TRBJ2-1|TRBV5-1
ASSAGTGGRNEQF
>TRBJ2-2|TRBV7-2
ASSRRGVTSNTGELF
>TRBJ2-3|TRBV2
ASSGGLAGALDTQY
>TRBJ2-2|TRBV11-1
ASSSGTSGDTGELF
>TRBJ2-7|TRBV12-3/TRBV12-4
ASGFPRGDRVEQY
>TRBJ1-1|TRBV20-1
SAPGQGAPNTEAF
>TRBJ2-6|TRBV20-1
SARDSSWANVLT
>TRBJ2-3|TRBV7-8
ASSPRDRGLTDTQY
>TRBJ2-1|TRBV5-4
ASSLASGGLQF
>TRBJ2-4|TRBV11-2
ASSLGGTSPLTKNIQY
>TRBJ2-7|TRBV27
ASSSDSSSYEQY
>TRBJ2-1|TRBV15
ATSPGLAGDNEQF
>TRBJ1-5|TRBV9
ASSATENNQPQH